The 20 T cell receptor beta chains listed next were all sequenced from one sample in a study of blood T cell repertoires in COVID-19. Sequenced by immunoSEQ multiplex PCR; TCRdb stores in-frame clones only, minus some. The table has around 370,000 clones, under 95% seen once; the top ten hold roughly 3%. Sample: peripheral blood. All receptors come from a woman younger than 35 who had recovered from COVID-19.

The genes are TRBV6-5 and TRBJ1-1; the D gene is possibly TRBD1 (5 bases). This CDR3 has 12 amino acids. Germline V gives CDR1 MNHEY, CDR2 SVGAGI. Trimming removed 8 bases from V and 9 bases from J, with 16 bases in between. CDR3 in DNA: TGTGCCAGCTCAAGGGATACAGGAAAAGCTTTCTTT. Translation gives CASSRDTGKAFF.

The gene calls are TRBV6-5 and TRBJ1-2; 7 nucleotides agree with TRBD1. This CDR3 has 15 amino acids. Losses at the gene ends were 2 bases for V and 3 bases for J; bases not matched to a gene: 6. Germline V gene data show CDR1 as MNHEY and CDR2 as SVGAGI. This CDR3 is CASSYLGTADYGYTF. The CDR3 region has the DNA TGTGCCAGCAGTTACCTCGGGACAGCCGACTATGGCTACACCTTC.

The V gene is TRBV11-2, the J gene TRBJ2-7; D perhaps matches TRBD2 (6 bases). This CDR3 contains 14 residues. The germline CDR1 and CDR2 sequences are SGHAT and FQNNGV. V gave up 1 base and J gave up 5 bases, with 12 bases separating them. CDR3 coding DNA: TGTGCCAGCAGCTTAGTACGTGGGAGGAACGAGCAGTACGTC. Its protein product is CASSLVRGRNEQYV.

This chain joins TRBV6-2 or TRBV6-3 and TRBJ1-5; possible D gene TRBD1, 6 bases. This CDR3 has 18 amino acids. The V gene's germline CDR1 is MNHEY and CDR2 SVGEGT. V lost 3 bases and J lost 0, with 18 bases in between. CDR3 region: CASSYSPGEVTSNQPQHF. The CDR3 region has the DNA TGTGCCAGCAGTTATAGTCCAGGGGAAGTGACTAGCAATCAGCCCCAGCATTTT.

This clone is a singleton in its sample. CDR3 bases: TGTGCCAGCAGTTTAAGGGCAGGGGGCGACGAGCAGTACGTC. Residues: CASSLRAGGDEQYV. This chain uses TRBV27 with TRBJ2-7; 8 bases are shared with TRBD1. Germline lookup yields CDR1 MNHEY and CDR2 SMNVEV (reference sequence). This CDR3 is 14 amino acids long. V was pared by 2 bases and J by 5 bases, with 5 bases of the junction left unmatched.

V and J are TRBV11-2 and TRBJ1-2; a possible D gene is TRBD1 (5 bases). The germline V gene has CDR1 SGHAT and CDR2 FQNNGV. The CDR3 sequence is 14 residues long. Trimming removed 3 bases from V and 1 base from J, with 9 bases in between. The CDR3 here is CASSFGASNYGYTF. CDR3 bases: TGTGCCAGCAGCTTTGGGGCCAGTAACTATGGCTACACCTTC.

V and J are TRBV12-3 or TRBV12-4 and TRBJ1-3; D call uncertain. The CDR3 extends over 13 amino acids. With 6 bases removed from V and 0 bases from J, the gap between germline ends came to 6 bases. CDR3 sequence: CASRSVSGNTIYF. CDR3 DNA: TGTGCCAGCAGATCGGTCTCTGGAAACACCATATATTTT.

The genes are TRBV19 and TRBJ1-2, with a tentative D call TRBD1 (6 bases). This CDR3 contains 14 residues. V was trimmed by 5 bases and J by 2 bases, leaving 12 bases between them. Germline CDR1 LNHDA, CDR2 SQIVND (reference sequence). CDR3 nucleotides: TGTGCCAGTAGTTCCTGGACAGTAAACTATGGCTACACCTTC. Protein sequence: CASSSWTVNYGYTF.

CDR3 loop: CASSQDITGRLNEQFF. DNA of the CDR3: TGTGCCAGCAGCCAAGATATCACGGGTCGGTTGAATGAGCAGTTCTTC. J is TRBJ2-1 and V is TRBV3-1 (or the pseudogene TRBV3-2); unclear D gene. This CDR3 has 16 residues. From germline, CDR1 is LGHDT and CDR2 YNNKEL (reference sequence). Trimming shortened V by 0 bases and J by 7 bases, and 16 bases separated the two germline ends.

The sample holds a few counts of this clone. The V call is TRBV30, the J call TRBJ1-4, with 7 nucleotides matching TRBD1. CDR1 and CDR2 from the germline V gene are GTSNPN and SVGIG (reference sequence). Trimming removed 8 bases from V and 7 bases from J; junction bases left unmatched: 10. The CDR3 length is 13 residues. The CDR3 DNA follows: TGTGCCAGTACCCGGGACAGAACTGAAAAACTGTTTTTT. It is translated as CASTRDRTEKLFF.

V is TRBV11-2 and J is TRBJ2-7; the D is unclear. CDR1 and CDR2 (germline): SGHAT, FQNNGV. The CDR3 extends over 13 amino acids. Trimming left V 1 base short and J 6 bases short, with 10 bases between. CDR3 sequence: CASSLGSVVEQYV. Written as DNA, the CDR3 is TGTGCCAGCAGCTTAGGATCCGTAGTCGAGCAGTACGTC.

The V gene is TRBV7-9, the J gene TRBJ1-2; tentatively, D is TRBD1 (5 bases). The CDR3 consists of 14 residues. The ends were cut back, 1 base at V and 8 bases at J, with 14 bases in the middle. From germline, CDR1 is SEHNR and CDR2 FQNEAQ (reference sequence). The CDR3 loop reads CASSLDGGAQGYTF. The DNA of the CDR3 is TGTGCCAGCAGCTTAGATGGAGGGGCCCAAGGCTACACCTTC.

The CDR3 DNA reads TGTGCCAGCAGTTACTCGTTTGGGCTAGCGGGAGCTCGGTACACAGATACGCAGTATTTT. Protein: CASSYSFGLAGARYTDTQYF. The chain links TRBV6-2 or TRBV6-3 to TRBJ2-3, with 10 bases lining up with TRBD2. The germline V gene has CDR1 MNHEY and CDR2 SVGEGT. J gave up 2 bases and V 0 bases, and 14 bases lay outside the gene matches. The CDR3 totals 20 residues.

V and J are TRBV4-3 and TRBJ1-2, with D perhaps matching TRBD1 (5 bases). V was pared by 0 bases and J by 4 bases, with 18 bases between. Germline V gene sequence: CDR1 LGHNA, CDR2 YSLEER. The CDR3 runs to 17 residues. The CDR3 region is CASSQELGGLSGYGYTF. The DNA for the CDR3 is TGCGCCAGCAGCCAAGAATTGGGGGGTCTGTCGGGCTATGGCTACACCTTC.

The chain links TRBV4-1 to TRBJ2-5; weak D call: TRBD1 (6 bases). Germline CDR1 and CDR2: MGHRA and YSYEKL. This CDR3 comprises 14 residues. The germline V and J ends were trimmed by 1 base and 4 bases, with 10 bases remaining between them. The CDR3 loop is CASSQGRGGETQYF. The CDR3 DNA reads as TGCGCCAGCAGCCAAGGGCGAGGGGGAGAGACCCAGTACTTC.

The V call is TRBV2, the J call TRBJ2-5; 7 bases match TRBD1. The CDR3 has 14 amino acids. V shed 5 bases and J 3 bases; nucleotides not matched to a gene: 6. Germline CDR1 reads SNHLY; CDR2 reads FYNNEI. The CDR3 loop is CASSFYRGEETQYF. CDR3 DNA sequence: TGTGCCAGCAGTTTCTACAGGGGCGAAGAGACCCAGTACTTC.

The rearrangement uses TRBV7-9 and TRBJ2-5, with 8 bases identical to TRBD2. Germline CDR1 reads SEHNR; CDR2 reads FQNEAQ (reference sequence). The CDR3 length is 16 residues. After removal of 2 bases from V and 4 bases from J, the junction contained 9 bases not matched to a gene. CDR3 bases: TGTGCCAGCAGCTTATTATCCAGCGGGAGTATAGAGACCCAGTACTTC. It translates to CASSLLSSGSIETQYF.

The rearrangement joins TRBV30 to TRBJ1-6; D might be TRBD1 (6 bases). CDR1 GTSNPN and CDR2 SVGIG come from the germline V gene (reference sequence). The length of the CDR3 is 15 residues. Trimming removed 3 bases from V and 10 bases from J, with 19 bases in between. The DNA of the CDR3 is TGTGCCTGGAGACCATTACAGGGAGCGGCCTCACCCCTCCACTTT. It codes for CAWRPLQGAASPLHF.

The chain uses TRBV11-3 and TRBJ2-3; 7 nucleotides align to TRBD2. The V and J ends lost 8 bases and 0 bases, in that order; junction bases with no gene match: 2. The CDR3 is made up of 13 amino acids. In germline, CDR1 is SGHNT, CDR2 YENEEA. The CDR3 is CASASGSTDTQYF. DNA of the CDR3: TGTGCCAGCGCTAGCGGAAGCACAGATACGCAGTATTTT.

This clone was observed a single time. The rearrangement joins TRBV30 to TRBJ2-3; tentatively, D is TRBD1 (6 bases). The V end was cut by 8 bases, the J end by 0 bases, with 12 bases between. Germline loops: CDR1 GTSNPN, CDR2 SVGIG (reference sequence). The CDR3 consists of 13 residues. The CDR3 reads CAGRQASTDTQYF. The DNA of the CDR3 is TGTGCCGGGCGACAGGCGAGCACAGATACGCAGTATTTT.